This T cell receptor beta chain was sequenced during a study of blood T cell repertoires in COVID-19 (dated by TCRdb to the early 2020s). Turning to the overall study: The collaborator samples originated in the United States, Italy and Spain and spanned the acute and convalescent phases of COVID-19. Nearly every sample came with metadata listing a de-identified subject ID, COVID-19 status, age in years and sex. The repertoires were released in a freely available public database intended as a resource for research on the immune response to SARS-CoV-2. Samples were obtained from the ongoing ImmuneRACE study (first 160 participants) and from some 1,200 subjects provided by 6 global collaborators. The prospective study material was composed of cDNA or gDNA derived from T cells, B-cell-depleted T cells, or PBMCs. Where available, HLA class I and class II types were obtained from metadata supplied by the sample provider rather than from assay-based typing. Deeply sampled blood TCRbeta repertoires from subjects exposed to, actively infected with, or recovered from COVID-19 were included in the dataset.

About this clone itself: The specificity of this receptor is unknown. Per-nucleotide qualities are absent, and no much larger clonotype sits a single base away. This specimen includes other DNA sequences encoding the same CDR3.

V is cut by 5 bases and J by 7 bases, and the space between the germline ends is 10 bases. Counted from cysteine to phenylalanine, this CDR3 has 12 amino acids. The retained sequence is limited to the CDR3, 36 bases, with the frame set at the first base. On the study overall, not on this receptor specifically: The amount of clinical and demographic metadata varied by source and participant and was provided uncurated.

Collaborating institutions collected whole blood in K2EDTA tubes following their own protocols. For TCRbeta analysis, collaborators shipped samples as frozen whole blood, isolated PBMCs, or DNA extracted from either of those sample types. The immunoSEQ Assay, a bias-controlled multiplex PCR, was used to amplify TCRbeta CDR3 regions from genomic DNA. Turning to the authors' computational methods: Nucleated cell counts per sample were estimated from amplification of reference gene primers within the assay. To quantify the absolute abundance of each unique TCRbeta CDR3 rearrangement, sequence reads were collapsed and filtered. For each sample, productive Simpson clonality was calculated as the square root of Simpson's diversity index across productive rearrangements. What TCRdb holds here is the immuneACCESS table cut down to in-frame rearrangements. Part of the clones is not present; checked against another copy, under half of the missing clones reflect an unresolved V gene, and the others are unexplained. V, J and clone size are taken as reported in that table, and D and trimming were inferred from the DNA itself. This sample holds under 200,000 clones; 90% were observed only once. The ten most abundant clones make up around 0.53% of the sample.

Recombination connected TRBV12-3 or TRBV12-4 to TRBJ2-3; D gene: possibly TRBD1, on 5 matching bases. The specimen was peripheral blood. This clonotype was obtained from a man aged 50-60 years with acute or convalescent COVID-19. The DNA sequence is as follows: TGTGCCAGCAGTCTGACAGCCAATACGCAGTATTTT. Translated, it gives CASSLTANTQYF.